This T cell receptor (beta chain) is from a study of siplizumab effects on memory and regulatory T cells. CDR1 is SGHRS, CDR2 YFSETQ, per germline. The V and J ends lost 4 bases and 6 bases, in that order; junction bases with no gene match: 16. This CDR3 has 18 amino acids. Study conclusions and caveats: The study found that siplizumab significantly reduced alloreactive sequences traceable to unstimulated CD4+ memory cells. To unstimulated subsets, only a minor fraction of alloreactive clones could be mapped. Proliferating Tregs in siplizumab cultures were never verified as suppressive.

In each sample, some 10^5 TCR templates were assayed. Method: immunoSEQ multiplex PCR; TCRdb's copy keeps in-frame clones and lacks some. The table lists 100,000 or so clones, 94% of them singletons. Worth noting for this clone: The antigen remains undetermined.

The V gene is TRBV5-1, the J gene TRBJ2-2; 9 bases map to TRBD2. Material: Tregs sorted from blood. This sequence originates from a human donor in good health. DNA of the CDR3: TGCGCCAGCAGCCCTAACTACTTAGCGGGAGTGGCTGCCGGGGAGCTGTTTTTT. Its protein is CASSPNYLAGVAAGELFF.